Detailed here is one T cell receptor beta chain. The antigen is unknown. Primers: 60 Vbeta forward and 13 Jbeta reverse. The assay was immunoSEQ multiplex PCR, and TCRdb's table has in-frame clones only and misses some. This sample carries around 120,000 clones, more than 65% of them seen once, and the ten largest clones take roughly 3%. The record originates from a study of cytomegalovirus exposure and HLA in healthy donors. Study-wide results and caveats: A later analysis linked some 17,000 TCR beta sequences to HLA alleles at 0.05 false discovery rate. Certain sequence variants were highly shared and formed a cluster, and this cluster was likely a sequencing artifact.

Trimming pared 4 bases from V and 2 bases from J, leaving 13 bases between. In germline, CDR1 is SGHTS, CDR2 YDEGEE. CDR3 length: 14 residues. Sequencing was done on a sample of PBMCs. The clonotype was recovered from a man in his fifties in good health and CMV-seronegative. V usage is TRBV5-8 and J usage is TRBJ2-7, with a possible D match to TRBD2 (6 bases). The CDR3 protein is CASSTGVGAYEQYF. The CDR3 nucleotides read TGTGCCAGCAGCACGGGGGTAGGGGCCTACGAGCAGTACTTC.